This section outlines one T cell receptor (beta chain) sequence together with its context. The sample originates from a study of blood T cell repertoires in COVID-19. For the study at large: T cells, B-cell-depleted T cells, or PBMCs supplied cDNA or gDNA.

Original data processing: Amplification from reference gene primers served as the basis for estimated nucleated cell counts. Here immunoSEQ multiplex PCR was the method, and the copy in TCRdb shows in-frame clones only, minus some. V, J and clone size are taken as reported in that table, and D and trimming were inferred from the DNA itself. The profile shows about 97,000 clones, around four fifths of them singletons. The sequenced sample was peripheral blood. The TCR originated in a man aged 55 to 70 with active or convalescent COVID-19.

CDR3: CASSLGRGEKLFF. The CDR3 region has the DNA TGTGCCAGCAGTTTGGGGCGGGGTGAAAAACTGTTTTTT. This chain joins TRBV12-3 or TRBV12-4 and TRBJ1-4; the D gene is possibly TRBD1 (5 bases). CDR3 length: 13 amino acids. Trimming pared 3 bases from V and 7 bases from J, leaving 9 bases between.